The 29 T cell receptor beta chains presented below share a single source sample, sequenced in a study of T cells after yellow fever vaccination. MiXCR was run by TCRdb on the 5' RACE reads, yielding one entry per CDR3 protein. The table lists hundreds of thousands of distinct CDR3 sequences, approximately 19% of them singletons. The input for sequencing was PBMCs, taken before the yellow fever booster vaccination. These receptors originate from a young man who received the YFV17D yellow fever vaccine.

The chain combines TRBV4-3 with TRBJ2-3; 9 nucleotides match TRBD1. In germline, CDR1 is LGHNA, CDR2 YSLEER. The CDR3 extends over 17 amino acids. J gave up 5 bases and V 0 bases, and 9 bases lay outside the gene matches. Here the CDR3 reads CASSQDRIQGAGDTQYF. The CDR3 nucleotides read TGCGCCAGCAGCCAAGATAGGATACAGGGGGCGGGAGATACGCAGTATTTT.

This clonotype turned up a few times. The chain recombines TRBV27 with TRBJ1-5; 8 positions match TRBD1. V lost 1 base and J lost 7; bases outside the gene matches: 9. The CDR3 contains 16 residues. Germline CDR1 is MNHEY and CDR2 is SMNVEV (reference sequence). The DNA of the CDR3 is TGTGCCAGCAGTTTATTCTGGACAGGGTCGGTGCAGCCCCAGCATTTT. It specifies CASSLFWTGSVQPQHF.

This clonotype was detected many times. This sequence joins TRBV6-5 and TRBJ2-5; perhaps TRBD1 as D (6 bases). This CDR3 region has 12 residues. Germline V gene data show CDR1 as MNHEY and CDR2 as SVGAGI. Trimming shortened V by 6 bases and J by 5 bases, and 10 bases separated the two germline ends. In nucleotides, the CDR3 is TGTGCCAGCAGACAGGGTTTGGAGACCCAGTACTTC. Amino acids: CASRQGLETQYF.

V usage is TRBV6-5 and J usage is TRBJ1-2; a weak D match, TRBD1 (6 bases). Trimming took 1 base from V and 5 from J, leaving 14 bases between them. Germline lookup yields CDR1 MNHEY and CDR2 SVGAGI. The CDR3 contains 15 residues. The CDR3 spells CASSYYNRVRYGYTF. The CDR3 DNA reads as TGTGCCAGCAGTTACTACAACAGGGTTCGGTATGGCTACACCTTC.

V is TRBV27 and J is TRBJ2-7; 10 bases map to TRBD1. V gave up 4 bases and J gave up 3 bases; unmatched junction bases: 6. This CDR3 is 15 amino acids long. Per germline, CDR1 MNHEY and CDR2 SMNVEV (reference sequence). CDR3 in DNA: TGTGCCAGCAGTTCTCGACAGGGGGCCAGCTACGAGCAGTACTTC. Translating gives CASSSRQGASYEQYF.

This chain joins TRBV5-1 and TRBJ2-2, with 7 bases lining up with TRBD2. J was trimmed by 4 bases and V by 1 base; bases with no gene match: 16. There are 19 residues in the CDR3. Germline values: CDR1 SGHRS, CDR2 YFSETQ. In DNA, the CDR3 is TGCGCCAGCAGCTTGCCCCCACTCGGGGGAGGGCGCGCCACCGGGGAGCTGTTTTTT. Amino acids: CASSLPPLGGGRATGELFF.

The V gene is TRBV6-2 or TRBV6-3, the J gene TRBJ2-1, with a possible D match to TRBD2 (5 bases). This CDR3 has 14 amino acids. CDR1 and CDR2 (germline): MNHEY, SVGEGT. V lost 5 bases and J lost 4, with 12 bases in between. As DNA, the CDR3 is TGTGCCAGCAGTCTGGACGGGATTTACAATGAGCAGTTCTTC. It translates to CASSLDGIYNEQFF.

There are many counts of this clonotype. The chain employs TRBV5-5 and TRBJ2-7; D is possibly TRBD2 (6 bases). Germline lookup yields CDR1 SGHKS and CDR2 YYEKEE (reference sequence). CDR3 length: 13 residues. Deletions cut 4 bases from V and 5 bases from J, with 13 bases between. The CDR3 reads CASSAPEGHEQYF. The CDR3 nucleotides read TGTGCCAGCAGCGCCCCGGAGGGTCACGAGCAGTACTTC.

The chain's CDR3 is CASSQNNGNSPLHF. DNA of the CDR3: TGCGCCAGCAGCCAAAATAATGGGAATTCACCCCTCCACTTT. The chain recombines TRBV4-3 with TRBJ1-6; no firm D call. Germline V gene data show CDR1 as LGHNA and CDR2 as YSLEER. Trimming took 2 bases from V and 7 from J, leaving 9 bases between them. There are 14 residues in the CDR3.

This clonotype appeared a few times. The chain carries TRBV7-2 and TRBJ2-3; D is undetermined. The V and J ends lost 1 base and 0 bases respectively, with 11 bases between them. Germline-derived CDR1 and CDR2 are SGHTA and FQGNSA. The CDR3 sequence is 16 residues long. CDR3 loop: CASSLGSPGSTDTQYF. For the CDR3, the DNA is TGTGCCAGCAGCTTAGGGTCCCCTGGAAGCACAGATACGCAGTATTTT.

This sequence joins TRBV20-1 and TRBJ2-5, with D perhaps matching TRBD1 (6 bases). CDR1 DFQATT and CDR2 SNEGSKA come from the germline V gene (reference sequence). This CDR3 spans 13 amino acids. Trimming removed 5 bases from V and 8 bases from J, with 18 bases in between. In DNA, the CDR3 is TGCAGTGCTCCCGGGCCAGGGGTTGGAACCCAGTACTTC. It translates to CSAPGPGVGTQYF.

The V gene is TRBV11-2, the J gene TRBJ2-2, with D perhaps given as TRBD1 or TRBD2 (5 bases each). This CDR3 contains 13 residues. V lost 3 bases, J lost 5 bases, and 7 bases lay in between. Germline values: CDR1 SGHAT, CDR2 FQNNGV. Here the CDR3 DNA reads TGTGCCAGCAGCTTCGGGACGACCGGGGAGCTGTTTTTT. It specifies CASSFGTTGELFF.

The chain joins TRBV7-9 to TRBJ2-3; 7 bases agree with TRBD2. Germline CDR1 is SEHNR and CDR2 is FQNEAQ (reference sequence). CDR3 size: 15 residues. Trimming at V came to 4 bases and at J to 4 bases, leaving 8 bases not matched to a gene. The CDR3 coding sequence is TGTGCCAGCAGCTCCCCCCGCGGGGGTTCAGATACGCAGTATTTT. Its protein product is CASSSPRGGSDTQYF. The variable domain in full, completed from reference TRBV7-9 and TRBJ2-3, reads DTGVSQNPRHKITKRGQNVTFRCDPISEHNRLYWYRQTLGQGPEFLTYFQNEAQLEKSRLLSDRFSAERPKGSFSTLEIQRTEQGDSAMYLCASSSPRGGSDTQYFGPGTRLTVL.

The gene calls are TRBV27 and TRBJ2-7, with D tentatively TRBD2 (5 bases). V shed 3 bases and J shed 12 bases, with 21 bases lying between them. The CDR3 runs 14 residues. Germline V gives CDR1 MNHEY, CDR2 SMNVEV (reference sequence). The CDR3 DNA reads as TGTGCCAGCAGTTTGTCCCCCGACTATCCCCTAAGGTACTTC. Amino acid sequence: CASSLSPDYPLRYF.

This clonotype was detected a few times. This rearrangement joins TRBV7-2 to TRBJ1-1, with D perhaps TRBD1 (5 bases). Trimming removed 4 bases at V and 1 base at J, with 13 bases between. The CDR3 is made up of 15 amino acids. Germline CDR1 is SGHTA and CDR2 is FQGNSA. The CDR3: CASSSGSFQNTEAFF. CDR3 nucleotides: TGTGCCAGCAGCTCAGGGTCGTTTCAGAACACTGAAGCTTTCTTT. Based on the CDR3 plus reference TRBV7-2 and TRBJ1-1, the full variable domain is GAGVSQSPSNKVTEKGKDVELRCDPISGHTALYWYRQSLGQGLEFLIYFQGNSAPDKSGLPSDRFSAERTGGSVSTLTIQRTQQEDSAVYLCASSSGSFQNTEAFFGQGTRLTVV.

The genes are TRBV28 and TRBJ1-4; no firm D call. Per germline, CDR1 MDHEN and CDR2 SYDVKM. Between the trimmed V and J ends, which lost 6 bases and 0 bases, there was a span of 11 bases. This CDR3 comprises 15 residues. The CDR3 coding sequence is TGTGCCAGCAGACTCGAGGGTACAACTAATGAAAAACTGTTTTTT. This translates into CASRLEGTTNEKLFF.

The rearrangement links TRBV7-2 to TRBJ2-4; 7 nucleotides agree with TRBD1. The CDR3 contains 17 residues. Trimming took 3 bases from V and 7 from J; bases not matched to a gene: 15. Germline V lookup: CDR1 SGHTA, CDR2 FQGNSA. The CDR3 loop reads CASSLSLTGIETNIQYF. CDR3 coding DNA: TGTGCCAGCAGCTTGAGTTTGACAGGGATCGAGACGAACATTCAGTACTTC.

In regard to this clonotype: At one end the junction does not follow the germline gene, possibly because of a read error. The V gene is TRBV7-2, the J gene TRBJ2-3; weak D call: TRBD1 (5 bases). Germline-derived CDR1 and CDR2 are SGHTA and FQGNSA. CDR3 size: 14 residues. DNA for the CDR3: TGTGCCAGCAACTTATACTGGGGCGCGGATACGCAGTATTTT. This codes for CASNLYWGADTQYF.

The CDR3 spells CASSLGTASSGNTIYF. The CDR3 nucleotides read TGTGCCAGCAGTTTAGGGACGGCTAGCTCTGGAAACACCATATATTTT. The V and J genes are TRBV12-3 or TRBV12-4 and TRBJ1-3; unclear D gene. The CDR3 contains 16 residues. Trimming removed 1 base at V and 0 bases at J, with 10 bases between.

The chain recombines TRBV4-3 with TRBJ2-1; no firm D call. CDR3 size: 14 residues. V was clipped by 0 bases and J by 6 bases, with 9 bases between them. In germline, CDR1 is LGHNA, CDR2 YSLEER. The CDR3 coding sequence is TGCGCCAGCAGCCAAGATAGGGCCTCCAATGAGCAGTTCTTC. Encoded protein: CASSQDRASNEQFF.

The chain recombines TRBV4-3 with TRBJ1-1; maybe TRBD1 (5 bases). The germline V gene has CDR1 LGHNA and CDR2 YSLEER. CDR3 size: 20 residues. Trimming shortened V by 4 bases and J by 1 base, and 28 bases separated the two germline ends. The chain's CDR3 is CASSLQGASFEHSPNTEAFF. The CDR3 region has the DNA TGCGCCAGCAGCCTCCAGGGTGCCAGCTTTGAACACTCTCCGAACACTGAAGCTTTCTTT.

The V gene is TRBV10-3, the J gene TRBJ1-2; D gene ambiguous. Germline V gene data show CDR1 as ENHRY and CDR2 as SYGVKD. The CDR3 has 13 amino acids. V shed 7 bases and J shed 3 bases, with 12 bases lying between them. This CDR3 is CAIKAGMDYGYTF. The CDR3 DNA reads TGTGCCATCAAAGCCGGGATGGACTATGGCTACACCTTC.

The chain is built from TRBV27 and TRBJ2-7; no firm D call. V dropped 2 bases and J dropped 5 bases, with 10 bases sitting between them. The CDR3 covers 13 residues. Germline CDR1 is MNHEY and CDR2 is SMNVEV (reference sequence). The DNA of the CDR3 is TGTGCCAGCAGTTTAGGGCGTGGGGACGAGCAGTACGTC. Protein sequence: CASSLGRGDEQYV.

V and J are TRBV12-3 or TRBV12-4 and TRBJ2-1, with 7 bases identical to TRBD2. CDR3 size: 15 residues. J lost 10 bases, V lost 2 bases, and 11 bases had no gene match. CDR3 sequence reads: CASSLPGEGQREQFF. The DNA for the CDR3 is TGTGCCAGCAGTTTACCGGGGGAGGGGCAGAGGGAGCAGTTCTTC.

Remarks on this clonotype: Its ends do not fully match the called genes, so a read error is possible. The V and J genes are TRBV10-2 and TRBJ2-3; the D is unclear. The CDR3 length is 12 residues. Germline assignment: CDR1 WSHSY and CDR2 SAAADI. The CDR3 sequence: CASSERLSPYPF. The CDR3 nucleotides are TGCGCCAGCAGTGAAAGGCTCAGTCCTTATCCTTTT.

This clonotype was counted at least ten times. The chain uses TRBV7-9 and TRBJ2-2, with D perhaps matching TRBD1 (6 bases). The CDR3 has 12 amino acids. Germline lookup yields CDR1 SEHNR and CDR2 FQNEAQ (reference sequence). V lost 6 bases, J lost 6 bases, and 8 bases lay in between. The CDR3 nucleotides are TGTGCCAGCAGGCGACAGGCCGGGGAGCTGTTTTTT. It specifies CASRRQAGELFF.

V gene TRBV7-2 combines with J gene TRBJ1-2; D is ambiguous. Germline V lookup: CDR1 SGHTA, CDR2 FQGNSA. CDR3 size: 15 residues. V lost 1 base to trimming and J lost 6 bases, with 15 bases between them. The CDR3 reads CASSLGPPLFDGYTF. CDR3 nucleotides: TGTGCCAGCAGCTTAGGCCCCCCCCTGTTTGATGGCTACACCTTC.

In its sample, this clonotype was seen a few times. The chain employs TRBV2 and TRBJ1-5; maybe TRBD1 (6 bases). This CDR3 has 15 residues. Germline CDR1 and CDR2: SNHLY and FYNNEI. V was pared by 7 bases and J by 7 bases, with 20 bases between. In nucleotides, the CDR3 is TGTGCCAGCACCGGGGGGAGGGGGATTGGACAGCCCCAGCATTTT. Its protein product is CASTGGRGIGQPQHF.

The V call is TRBV3-1, the J call TRBJ2-3; 10 bases align to TRBD2. Germline V gene lookup returns CDR1 LGHDT and CDR2 YNNKEL (reference sequence). V gave up 2 bases and J gave up 5 bases; unmatched junction bases: 4. This CDR3 comprises 15 residues. The CDR3 here is CASSQLAGAVDTQYF. CDR3 sequence (DNA): TGTGCCAGCAGCCAACTAGCGGGGGCGGTAGATACGCAGTATTTT.